This T cell receptor (beta chain) is drawn from a study of cytomegalovirus exposure and HLA in healthy donors. CDR1 is LGHNA, CDR2 YSLEER, per germline. The CDR3 is 18 amino acids. The ends lost 3 bases at V and 5 bases at J; junction bases unmatched: 11. PCR employed 60 Vbeta and 13 Jbeta primers. Profiling relied on immunoSEQ multiplex PCR, and the TCRdb table lists in-frame clones only, not all of them. The table includes around 130,000 clones, about 80% detected once. This TCR came from a boy aged 2 to 10 in good health and CMV-seronegative. The sample consisted of PBMCs. The V call is TRBV4-3, the J call TRBJ2-2; 11 bases line up with TRBD1. CDR3 nucleotide sequence: TGCGCCAGCAGCCAGGAGTATGGACAGGGGGCGCGAACCGGGGAGCTGTTTTTT. It codes for CASSQEYGQGARTGELFF.